Below, 17 T cell receptor beta chains from the same sample are listed, as sequenced in a study of T cell repertoires in cytomegalovirus infection. Antigen specificity for these receptors is unknown. In TCRdb, the reads were re-called with MiXCR into one record per CDR3 protein. The sample lists a few hundred thousand distinct CDR3 sequences; roughly 42% were seen once. The input for sequencing was cultured PBMCs, taken from culture after CMV antigen stimulation. Every receptor here comes from a human donor in good health (CMV status not recorded). Some clones in this sample may be carry-over from other donors' samples.

This clonotype was seen a few times. The rearrangement links TRBV7-2 to TRBJ2-2; D call uncertain. Germline V gene sequence: CDR1 SGHTA, CDR2 FQGNSA. Trimming cost V 1 base and J 2 bases, with 5 bases left between them. The CDR3 loop spans 14 amino acids. The CDR3, as DNA: TGTGCCAGCAGCTTAGACTACAACACCGGGGAGCTGTTTTTT. Translating it yields CASSLDYNTGELFF.

The chain uses TRBV7-2 and TRBJ2-3, with D possibly being TRBD2 (6 bases). V shed 3 bases and J shed 6 bases, with 13 bases lying between them. Germline CDR1 reads SGHTA; CDR2 reads FQGNSA. CDR3 size: 14 residues. The CDR3 region has the DNA TGTGCCAGCAGCTTGAGACTAGTTTCGGATACGCAGTATTTT. This codes for CASSLRLVSDTQYF.

V and J are TRBV9 and TRBJ2-2; D is possibly TRBD2 (7 bases). Trimming pared 0 bases from V and 4 bases from J, leaving 16 bases between. Germline CDR1 and CDR2: SGDLS and YYNGEE. The CDR3 loop spans 17 amino acids. The CDR3 is CASSVGVGGLPTGELFF. CDR3 nucleotides: TGTGCCAGCAGCGTAGGAGTCGGGGGGCTTCCCACCGGGGAGCTGTTTTTT.

The chain recombines TRBV28 with TRBJ2-7, with 9 bases that match TRBD2. V lost 6 bases and J lost 4; bases outside the gene matches: 13. The CDR3 has 16 amino acids. CDR1 and CDR2 (germline): MDHEN, SYDVKM. In DNA form, the CDR3 reads TGTGCCAGCAGCCGGAGTTTGGTAGCGGGGGTGTACGAGCAGTACTTC. It is translated as CASSRSLVAGVYEQYF.

This clonotype occurred a few times. This sequence joins TRBV2 and TRBJ2-3; 8 bases match TRBD1. The CDR3 length is 15 residues. V shed 11 bases and J 2 bases; nucleotides not matched to a gene: 12. Germline lookup yields CDR1 SNHLY and CDR2 FYNNEI. CDR3: CAGRRGTGNTDTQYF. The CDR3 DNA reads TGTGCCGGTCGCAGGGGGACAGGAAACACAGATACGCAGTATTTT.

This clonotype came up a few times. The chain couples TRBV7-9 to TRBJ1-3; tentatively, D is TRBD1 (5 bases). Trimming pared 4 bases from V and 8 bases from J, leaving 15 bases between. CDR3 length: 14 amino acids. CDR1 is SEHNR and CDR2 is FQNEAQ in the germline V gene (reference sequence). The CDR3 loop reads CASSSQERIDTIYF. The CDR3 nucleotides read TGTGCCAGCAGCTCACAGGAAAGGATAGACACCATATATTTT.

The chain employs TRBV20-1 and TRBJ2-5, with no clear D. The germline V gene encodes CDR1 DFQATT and CDR2 SNEGSKA (reference sequence). This CDR3 has 12 amino acids. Deletions cut 3 bases from V and 5 bases from J, with 10 bases between. The CDR3 loop is CSARASSETQYF. The CDR3 bases are TGCAGTGCTAGGGCTTCTTCGGAGACCCAGTACTTC.

The chain employs TRBV7-9 and TRBJ2-7; D uncertain. Germline CDR1 and CDR2: SEHNR and FQNEAQ (reference sequence). CDR3 length: 11 residues. Trimming shortened V by 5 bases and J by 11 bases, and 13 bases separated the two germline ends. The CDR3 reads CASSTYGWKYF. CDR3 bases: TGTGCCAGCAGCACGTATGGTTGGAAGTACTTC.

This clonotype was seen only a few times. The rearrangement uses TRBV11-2 and TRBJ2-2; TRBD1 agrees at 8 bases. Trimming took 5 bases from V and 7 from J; bases not matched to a gene: 18. The CDR3 runs to 18 residues. Germline V gene lookup returns CDR1 SGHAT and CDR2 FQNNGV. The CDR3 loop is CASSGTGTGLSDFGELFF. In DNA form, the CDR3 reads TGTGCCAGCAGCGGGACAGGAACAGGGCTCTCTGATTTCGGGGAGCTGTTTTTT.

This clonotype was seen once. The V call is TRBV10-1, the J call TRBJ2-7; D not certain. The CDR3 loop spans 14 amino acids. V was pared by 4 bases and J by 4 bases, with 14 bases between. Per the germline V gene, CDR1 is WNHNN and CDR2 is SYGVQD (reference sequence). CDR3 sequence: CASSVGSHGYEQYF. CDR3 DNA: TGCGCCAGCAGTGTCGGTAGCCACGGATACGAGCAGTACTTC.

This clonotype was observed at least ten times. CDR3: CASSPVVAGEDEQYF. CDR3 DNA sequence: TGTGCCAGCAGCCCCGTCGTAGCGGGAGAGGACGAGCAGTACTTC. The V call is TRBV7-2, the J call TRBJ2-7; TRBD2 aligns across 9 bases. CDR1 and CDR2 (germline): SGHTA, FQGNSA. The CDR3 contains 15 residues. V was pared by 5 bases and J by 5 bases, with 10 bases of the junction left unmatched.

This clonotype was seen only a few times. For the CDR3, the DNA is TGCAGTGCTCCCTCGAAGGGACAGGGCGACTATGGCTACACCTTC. This encodes CSAPSKGQGDYGYTF. The rearrangement uses TRBV20-1 and TRBJ1-2, with 9 bases identical to TRBD1. V shed 5 bases, J shed 3 bases, and the junction held 10 bases outside the gene matches. The germline V gene encodes CDR1 DFQATT and CDR2 SNEGSKA (reference sequence). This CDR3 has 15 residues.

This clonotype showed up just a few times. The chain links TRBV11-1 to TRBJ2-3; D ambiguous. Between the trimmed V and J ends, which lost 2 bases and 5 bases, there was a span of 17 bases. Germline CDR1 SGHAT, CDR2 FQDESV (reference sequence). This CDR3 is 16 amino acids long. The CDR3 bases are TGTGCCAGCAGCTTAAACCCCGAACCTACGGTAGATACGCAGTATTTT. It codes for CASSLNPEPTVDTQYF.

V usage is TRBV12-3 or TRBV12-4 and J usage is TRBJ2-1; either TRBD1 or TRBD2 may fit D (5 bases each). Deletions cut 7 bases from V and 3 bases from J, with 10 bases between. The CDR3 runs 13 residues. This chain's CDR3 is CASTPGGYNEQFF. The CDR3 DNA is TGTGCCAGCACCCCTGGGGGCTACAATGAGCAGTTCTTC.

The genes are TRBV4-3 and TRBJ2-1, with 8 bases aligning to TRBD2. This CDR3 has 18 residues. CDR1 is LGHNA and CDR2 is YSLEER in the germline V gene. Trimming removed 1 base from V and 8 bases from J; junction bases left unmatched: 16. The CDR3 sequence: CASSQVIPRGGRIDEQFF. The CDR3 nucleotides are TGCGCCAGCAGCCAAGTAATTCCTCGGGGGGGACGGATCGATGAGCAGTTCTTC.

This clonotype was counted only a few times. The gene calls are TRBV5-1 and TRBJ1-2; D may be TRBD1 (5 bases). Germline V CDR1 and CDR2: SGHRS, YFSETQ. V was pared by 2 bases and J by 8 bases, with 10 bases between. The CDR3 spans 12 residues. The CDR3: CASSFGARGYTF. CDR3 DNA sequence: TGCGCCAGCAGCTTTGGGGCGCGGGGCTACACCTTC.

The chain is built from TRBV19 and TRBJ1-4; D unresolved. V was pared by 5 bases and J by 8 bases, with 24 bases between. Looked up from germline, CDR1 is LNHDA and CDR2 is SQIVND (reference sequence). The CDR3 is made up of 17 amino acids. This CDR3 reads CASSARTPDGVREKLFF. The CDR3 DNA follows: TGTGCCAGTAGTGCTCGGACCCCCGACGGAGTACGGGAAAAACTGTTTTTT. Based on the CDR3 plus reference TRBV19 and TRBJ1-4, the full variable domain is DGGITQSPKYLFRKEGQNVTLSCEQNLNHDAMYWYRQDPGQGLRLIYYSQIVNDFQKGDIAEGYSVSREKKESFPLTVTSAQKNPTAFYLCASSARTPDGVREKLFFGSGTQLSVL.